This TCR beta chain was retrieved from a study of cytomegalovirus exposure and HLA in healthy donors. 13 Jbeta primers and 60 Vbeta primers were used for the PCR. Only in-frame clones appear in the TCRdb table, and some are missing; sequencing was by immunoSEQ multiplex PCR. The sample lists around 140,000 clones; 65% to 80% were seen once. CDR1 is LNHDA and CDR2 is SQIVND in the germline V gene (reference sequence). V was shortened by 4 bases and J by 1 base, with 14 bases between the two germline ends. There are 15 residues in the CDR3. The sample was PBMCs. The receptor's source is a male donor in good health and CMV-seropositive. The V gene is TRBV19, the J gene TRBJ2-7; perhaps TRBD1 as D (6 bases). Here the CDR3 reads CASSTRTVFSYEQYF. The CDR3 DNA reads TGTGCCAGTAGTACCCGGACAGTATTTTCCTACGAGCAGTACTTC.